Listed here is a single T cell receptor beta chain. This clone was detected a few times. No cognate antigen has been identified for it. The record has no base qualities; no much larger clone is one base away. The sample is drawn from a study of shared clonotypes between healthy human individuals (TCRdb year 2020). At the level of the whole study: Three men and two women, aged 18 to 49 years, made up the cohort. Per donor, three plates each were used for CD4 naive and CD4 memory, two for CD8 naive, and one for CD8 memory. To estimate repertoire size and how much clonotypes are shared between individuals, the study performed deep sequencing of blood TCR repertoires from a handful of healthy adults. To increase sequencing depth and limit assay-specific biases, TCR repertoire library preparation and sequencing were carried out by different laboratories using diverse techniques. Leukapheresis yielded between about 0.8 and 8.9 billion PBMCs per donor. Beyond this particular receptor, the publication reports: Estimated clonotype richness was generally larger for naive than for memory subsets. Only blood was sampled, and tissue TCR repertoires likely differ from those in blood. Pairwise subsampling led to the expectation that sequencing depth would affect the degree of clonotype sharing among donors. When four donors were compared, the shared fraction of clonotypes was around 5% for naive CD4, over 3% for naive CD8, 2% to 2.5% for memory CD4, and around 0.4% for memory CD8. Higher generation probabilities were observed for clonotypes shared by all four sorted-subset donors than for non-shared clonotypes. Because the study included only a small number of donors, the genetic and exposure-history diversity represented was limited. Even with the large sequencing depth, rarefaction of the sorted-subset datasets indicated that sequencing was incomplete.

Using the deep immunoSEQ assay, multiplex PCR amplified TCR CDR3 regions from genomic DNA. Extracted genomic DNA from each cell subset was distributed evenly across all wells of several immunoSEQ 96-well plates, and each plate was treated as a replicate. For sorted subsets, each replicate PCR was loaded with approximately 200 ng genomic DNA, equivalent to approximately 27,000 T cell genomes. Purified libraries were quantified with a Qubit 3.0 fluorometer, sized on a Bioanalyzer 2100, and re-quantified with the KAPA Library Quantification kit. Every immunoSEQ 96-well plate was sequenced on a separate single-read 150-cycle Illumina NextSeq 550 flow cell. The study's own analysis went as follows. The immunoSEQ output contained only junctional sequences without quality scores, so filtering could not match that applied to full-length reads. To assign V/J genes and CDR3, sequences were annotated against IMGT germline references using PyIR, a Python wrapper for IgBLAST v1.9. Reads were removed for weak V/J assignments (E-value above 1e-6), missing CDR3, stop codons, out-of-frame junctions, or ambiguous translated residues. V3J clonotypes were defined as sequences sharing an identical inferred V gene, J gene, and CDR3 amino acid sequence. Percentage overlap between repertoires was calculated by dividing the number of shared unique clonotypes by the size of the smaller repertoire. Repertoire richness was assessed with RTK rarefaction, the Chao1 estimator, and Recon v2.1 estimates of unobserved clonotypes. Generation probabilities were computed with OLGA for all TCRbeta clonotypes obtained by the gDNA method from several donors. TCRdb carries this immuneACCESS record with in-frame sequences only. Its versions omit some clonotypes, under half of them owing to an unresolved V gene in the studies checked, with the rest unexplained. Clone size and V and J calls were adopted from that table, with D and trimming inferred from the DNA. The sample table shows around 1,100,000 clones, and 60% to 80% are seen once. The ten largest clones add up to 0.89% of the sample.

Taken from cysteine to phenylalanine, the CDR3 has 14 residues. Only CDR3 DNA remains: 42 bases, in frame from the first base. Looking up the germline V gene yields CDR1 ENHRY and CDR2 SYGVKD. The V and J ends are trimmed by 2 bases and 2 bases, leaving 10 bases between them. Donors were healthy HIV-negative adults with no recently reported acute infections or vaccinations. All donors were Caucasian adults living in Nashville, Tennessee, USA. CD4+ T cells were enriched by magnetic negative selection; naive cells were then positively selected on CD45RA, and the negative fraction formed the memory subset. Blood was collected by leukapheresis, and PBMCs were isolated by Ficoll-Histopaque density gradient centrifugation and then cryopreserved in liquid nitrogen vapor phase. Analytical flow cytometry was used to check the purity and quantity of each magnetically sorted T cell population. Each sorted fraction had its genomic DNA isolated and then quantified by UV absorbance on a Nanodrop 2000c.

The chain is encoded by TRBV10-3 joined to TRBJ2-7; TRBD2 is a possible D gene, resting on 6 matching bases. Sequencing was carried out using memory CD4+ T cells from PBMCs. The cell subset or site label corresponds to: CD45RA-negative fraction. This receptor was identified in a man aged 18 to 30 in good health. Some clones in this sample may be carry-over from other donors' samples. This receptor has the CDR3 CAISETSTPYEQYF. The nucleotide sequence reads as follows: TGTGCCATCAGTGAGACTAGCACACCCTACGAGCAGTACTTC.